These T cell receptor beta chains were read from a single sample in a study of radiotherapy plus CTLA-4 blockade in lung cancer. Using immunoSEQ multiplex PCR, the repertoire was profiled, and TCRdb retains in-frame clones only, with some absent. The profile shows about 28,000 clones, roughly 80% of them singletons. The sample in question was peripheral blood, obtained from a patient treated with radiotherapy plus ipilimumab. These receptor sequences come from a human donor with non-small cell lung cancer who had stable disease on radiotherapy plus ipilimumab. Both conserved end residues are part of each CDR3. A D gene is named only where the DNA matches it firmly. Clone sizes are given selectively: once, few, many, or a class where the clone is expanded.

TRBV5-1,TRBJ1-2,NA,NA,CASSLDGKGYTF,TGCGCCAGCAGCTTGGACGGTAAAGGCTACACCTTC
TRBV7-6,TRBJ2-2,NA,NA,CASSLGAVTGELFF,TGTGCCAGCAGCTTAGGGGCTGTCACCGGGGAGCTGTTTTTT
TRBV19,TRBJ1-1,NA,NA,CASSIGQPNTEAFF,TGTGCCAGTAGTATTGGTCAGCCGAACACTGAAGCTTTCTTT
TRBV6-1,TRBJ1-1,once,NA,CASSSDTTEAFF,TGTGCCAGCAGTTCGGACACCACTGAAGCTTTCTTT
TRBV4-1,TRBJ1-6,NA,NA,CASSQDWNPSLGSPLHF,TGCGCCAGCAGCCAAGATTGGAACCCTTCCTTAGGTTCACCCCTCCACTTT
TRBV30,TRBJ1-2,NA,NA,CAWSARPGTDRGYGYTF,TGTGCCTGGAGTGCTCGGCCGGGGACGGATCGGGGGTATGGCTACACCTTC
TRBV15,TRBJ2-5,NA,NA,CATSRDPVQETQYF,TGTGCCACCAGCAGAGATCCGGTCCAAGAGACCCAGTACTTC
TRBV7-6,TRBJ1-1,NA,NA,CASSQDNTEAFF,TGTGCCAGCAGCCAGGACAACACTGAAGCTTTCTTT
TRBV6-5,TRBJ1-1,few,NA,CASSRRENTEAFF,TGTGCCAGCAGCCGCAGGGAGAACACTGAAGCTTTCTTT
TRBV29-1,TRBJ2-2,NA,NA,CSVIGQNLNTGELFF,TGCAGCGTTATAGGACAGAACCTGAATACCGGGGAGCTGTTTTTT
TRBV4-1,TRBJ1-2,NA,NA,CASSQDDSIYGYTF,TGCGCCAGCAGCCAAGATGACAGCATCTATGGCTACACCTTC
TRBV6-5,TRBJ2-3,NA,NA,CATSSSTDTQYF,TGTGCCACCTCATCTAGCACAGATACGCAGTATTTT
TRBV5-5,TRBJ1-6,NA,NA,CASSLYRGAGSYNSPLHF,TGTGCCAGCAGCTTGTATCGGGGGGCAGGGTCCTATAATTCACCCCTCCACTTT
TRBV29-1,TRBJ2-1,NA,NA,CRVGGANEQFF,TGCAGGGTGGGGGGGGCCAATGAGCAGTTCTTC
TRBV5-1,TRBJ1-1,NA,TRBD1,CASSSGQWGNTEAFF,TGCGCCAGCAGCTCGGGACAGTGGGGGAACACTGAAGCTTTCTTT
TRBV30,TRBJ2-1,NA,NA,CAWNLDRQAFF,TGTGCCTGGAACCTCGACAGGCAGGCGTTCTTC
TRBV21-1,TRBJ2-1,once,NA,CASSRGTGYNEQFF,TGTGCCAGCAGCAGGGGGACGGGATACAATGAGCAGTTCTTC
TRBV18,TRBJ2-1,few,NA,CASSLDLGSDNEQFF,TGTGCCAGCTCACTCGATTTGGGTAGCGACAATGAGCAGTTCTTC
TRBV6-5,TRBJ1-5,NA,NA,CASSGGAGNQPQHF,TGTGCCAGCAGTGGTGGGGCGGGCAATCAGCCCCAGCATTTT
TRBV27,TRBJ2-6,few,TRBD1,CASSRTGGMWNGANVLTF,TGTGCCAGCAGCCGGACAGGGGGCATGTGGAATGGGGCCAACGTCCTGACTTTC
TRBV5-6,TRBJ1-2,NA,NA,CASSSWWGPYGYTF,TGTGCCAGCAGCTCTTGGTGGGGACCCTATGGCTACACCTTC
TRBV7-8,TRBJ2-2,few,NA,CASRLGNTGELFF,TGTGCCAGCAGGTTGGGGAACACCGGGGAGCTGTTTTTT